There are many counts of the clone carrying this T cell receptor beta chain. The target antigen is unknown. This specimen belongs to a study of CD8 T cells in ankylosing spondylitis. The V and J ends lost 0 bases and 4 bases, in that order; junction bases with no gene match: 7. Germline CDR1 MGHRA, CDR2 YSYEKL. This CDR3 comprises 17 residues. Findings and caveats of the study: Reported data indicate significant enrichment of disease-linked clones within matched ankylosing spondylitis synovial fluid.

Using its own MiXCR run on the 5' RACE reads, TCRdb lists one record per CDR3 protein. In the table there are approximately 210,000 distinct CDR3 sequences, 10% to 15% of which are singletons. V is TRBV4-1 and J is TRBJ2-3; the match to TRBD2 covers 10 bases. The source of this sequence is a male donor with ankylosing spondylitis or in good health (not recorded which). Sample: blood, either unsorted or a sorted T cell fraction (not recorded which). The CDR3, as DNA: TGCGCCAGCAGCCAAGATCCTCTAGCGGGAGACTCAGATACGCAGTATTTT. The encoded protein is CASSQDPLAGDSDTQYF.